This TCR beta chain was recovered during a study of T cells in Graves' hyperthyroidism and ophthalmopathy. Whole-study results and caveats: Most thyroid clonotypes with frequency above 0.001 were detected in blood.

RNA transcripts gave rise to amplified TCR beta CDR3 regions. The HTBI primer set served for first-round RT-PCR of the TCR CDR3. Each CDR3 protein gets one entry after TCRdb re-called the multiplex PCR reads with MiXCR. The sample records 350,000 to 450,000 distinct CDR3 sequences, approximately 18% being singletons. Remarks on this clonotype: The target antigen is unknown.

Germline loops: CDR1 MGHRA, CDR2 YSYEKL. V trimming: 5 bases; J trimming: 4 bases; junction bases outside the gene matches: 6. This CDR3 is 15 amino acids long. This chain connects TRBV4-1 to TRBJ1-5; 9 bases match TRBD1. Sample: blood. This TCR derives from a woman in her twenties or thirties with Graves' hyperthyroidism that later progressed to Graves' ophthalmopathy. The DNA for the CDR3 is TGCGCCAGCAGCGTAGCCGGGACAGGGAATCAGCCCCAGCATTTT. Its protein is CASSVAGTGNQPQHF.